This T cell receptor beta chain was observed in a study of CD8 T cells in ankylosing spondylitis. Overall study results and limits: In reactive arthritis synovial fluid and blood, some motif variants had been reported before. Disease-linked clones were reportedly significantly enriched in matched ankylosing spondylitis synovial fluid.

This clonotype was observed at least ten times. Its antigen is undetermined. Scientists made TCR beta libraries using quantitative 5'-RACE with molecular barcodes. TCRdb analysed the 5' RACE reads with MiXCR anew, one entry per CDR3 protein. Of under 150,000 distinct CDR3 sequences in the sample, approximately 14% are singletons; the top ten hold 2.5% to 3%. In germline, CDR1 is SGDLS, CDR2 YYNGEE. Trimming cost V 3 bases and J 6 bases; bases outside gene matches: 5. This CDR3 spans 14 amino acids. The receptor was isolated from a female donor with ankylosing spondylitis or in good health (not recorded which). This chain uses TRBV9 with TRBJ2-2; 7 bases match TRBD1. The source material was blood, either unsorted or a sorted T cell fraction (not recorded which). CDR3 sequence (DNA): TGTGCCAGCAGCGAGGGGGCGGGTTCCGGGGAGCTGTTTTTT. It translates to CASSEGAGSGELFF.